The clone carrying this T cell receptor (beta chain) came up many times. Its antigen remains unknown. The sample comes from a study of T-cell reconstitution after alpha-beta-depleted transplantation in children. Construction of the TCRbeta library involved unique molecular identifiers. TCRdb itself ran the PCR reads through MiXCR, one entry per CDR3 protein. The sample contains fewer than 350,000 distinct CDR3 sequences, 6% to 10% of which appear only once. Study-level points and caveats: Most T-cell counts and diversity one year after the transplant came from T cells that were newly produced.

The CDR3 totals 12 residues. Deletions cut 3 bases from V and 8 bases from J, with 9 bases between. Germline CDR1 SGHRS, CDR2 YFSETQ. The sample here was peripheral blood, taken 360 days after TCRalphabeta/CD19-depleted stem cell transplant. The TCR comes from a female patient aged 2 to 10 who had a stem cell transplant for Fanconi anemia, so the T cells may come from the graft donor. This chain links TRBV5-1 with TRBJ2-1, with unresolved D. CDR3 residues: CASSSALDEQFF. As DNA, the CDR3 is TGCGCCAGCAGCTCGGCATTAGATGAGCAGTTCTTC.